The text below deals with one T cell receptor beta chain. Random hexamers were used to reverse transcribe 0.5 to 1 ug of RNA. Coverage of TCR beta CDR3 amplification by immunoSEQ multiplex PCR extended to 54 Vbeta and 13 Jbeta. TCRdb processed the immunoSEQ multiplex PCR reads anew with MiXCR; each CDR3 protein has one entry. The sample lists about 400,000 distinct CDR3 sequences, approximately 85% occurring once. This entry is derived from a study of CD8 T cells in Susac syndrome. Germline CDR1 reads GTSNPN; CDR2 reads SVGIG (reference sequence). CDR3 size: 14 residues. Unmatched junction bases numbered 6, after V lost 3 bases and J lost 4 bases. In contrast to the negatively isolated CD8+ and CD4+ T cells, TEMRA cells were FACS-enriched.

The chain is built from TRBV30 and TRBJ2-7, with 10 bases aligning to TRBD1. The source material was CD8+ T cells from PBMCs. This clonotype was obtained from a human donor with multiple sclerosis. In DNA form, the CDR3 reads TGTGCCTGGAGCCTTGGACAGGGGGTATACGAGCAGTACTTC. Its protein product is CAWSLGQGVYEQYF.